What follows describes a single TCR beta chain. Its target is unknown. The method was immunoSEQ multiplex PCR; TCRdb's version includes in-frame clones alone and lacks a portion of them. The table shows roughly 150,000 clones, with around nine tenths occurring only once. This sample was included in a study of T cell responses to AZD1222 COVID-19 vaccine. CDR1 and CDR2 from the germline V gene are SNHLY and FYNNEI. The CDR3 is made up of 14 amino acids. V shed 8 bases, J shed 6 bases, and the junction held 7 bases outside the gene matches. Findings and limits, study-wide: Females outnumbered males among donors, who were mostly white British; clonal diversity was possibly underestimated. Only 5 or 6 people who got AZD1222 tested seropositive at baseline.

This chain uses TRBV2 with TRBJ1-5; 10 positions agree with TRBD1. The source material was peripheral blood, sampled on day 0 of AZD1222 vaccination. This TCR was recovered from an adult in good health. The CDR3 DNA sequence: TGTGCCAGCGGGGGGACAGGGGTTGGTCAGCCCCAGCATTTT. As protein: CASGGTGVGQPQHF.